The 32 T cell receptor beta chains given below trace back to one sample, sequenced in a study of blood T cell repertoires in COVID-19 (dated by TCRdb to 2018 to 2021). Library method: the immunoSEQ multiplex PCR assay. TCRdb provides this immuneACCESS table in a form limited to in-frame rearrangements. Some clones are lacking; in checked studies, under half of them reflect an unresolved V gene, and why the rest are absent is not known. The sample table records approximately 100,000 clones; roughly nine tenths of these occur just once. The ten biggest clones cover more than 0.85% of the sample. What was sequenced was peripheral blood. The receptors derive from a man between 60 and 75 years old with acute or convalescent COVID-19.

V and J are TRBV6-5 and TRBJ1-2, with 7 bases matching TRBD1. From germline, CDR1 is MNHEY and CDR2 SVGAGI. Trimming cost V 6 bases and J 4 bases; bases outside gene matches: 2. The CDR3 runs to 12 residues. For the CDR3, the DNA is TGTGCCAGCAGACGGGACAGCTATGGCTACACCTTC. Translation gives CASRRDSYGYTF.

The chain is built from TRBV19 and TRBJ1-1; tentatively, D is TRBD1 (6 bases). Germline V gives CDR1 LNHDA, CDR2 SQIVND (reference sequence). Between the trimmed V and J ends, which lost 8 bases and 1 base, there was a span of 11 bases. The CDR3 has 13 residues. The CDR3 spells CASSGVGNTEAFF. In DNA form, the CDR3 reads TGTGCCAGTTCAGGGGTTGGGAACACTGAAGCTTTCTTT.

This clone occurred a few times. This chain uses TRBV6-6 with TRBJ2-7; 7 bases line up with TRBD1. The length of the CDR3 is 16 residues. Germline loops: CDR1 MNHNY, CDR2 SVGAGI (reference sequence). The trim removed 7 bases at V and 6 bases at J, leaving 18 bases unmatched. The CDR3, as DNA: TGTGCCAGCAACCCTACCGGTAGACAGGGTTCTCCCGAGCAGTACTTC. Amino acids: CASNPTGRQGSPEQYF.

V and J are TRBV6-1 and TRBJ1-2, with D perhaps matching TRBD1 (5 bases). CDR3 length: 17 amino acids. Germline V gives CDR1 MNHNS, CDR2 SASEGT. V shed 4 bases and J shed 0 bases, with 18 bases lying between them. The CDR3 bases are TGTGCCAGCAGTGTCCGGGACGGGGGGTCGCCTAACTATGGCTACACCTTC. Translated, it gives CASSVRDGGSPNYGYTF.

This chain joins TRBV5-4 and TRBJ2-2; D is perhaps TRBD2 (5 bases). CDR1 and CDR2 (germline): SGHNT, YYREEE (reference sequence). V was pared by 4 bases and J by 0 bases, with 13 bases between. This CDR3 has 16 residues. CDR3 bases: TGTGCCAGCAGCAGGAGGAAGACAACGAACACCGGGGAGCTGTTTTTT. This translates into CASSRRKTTNTGELFF.

The genes are TRBV11-2 and TRBJ2-7; TRBD2 agrees at 11 bases. CDR3 length: 14 residues. Germline trimming cut 5 bases from V and 4 bases from J; bases unmatched to any gene: 4. The germline gives CDR1 SGHAT, CDR2 FQNNGV. The CDR3 spells CASSLGTSGYEQYF. CDR3 sequence (DNA): TGTGCCAGCAGCCTCGGGACTAGCGGTTACGAGCAGTACTTC.

This chain connects TRBV11-2 to TRBJ1-6; possible D gene TRBD1, 5 bases. This CDR3 is 14 amino acids long. Between the trimmed V and J ends, which lost 5 bases and 14 bases, there was a span of 19 bases. Germline V lookup: CDR1 SGHAT, CDR2 FQNNGV. The DNA of the CDR3 is TGTGCCAGCAGCCCTCTTTTGTCCAGGGCGACCCTCCACTTT. This codes for CASSPLLSRATLHF. The variable domain in full, with the rest retrieved from reference TRBV11-2 and TRBJ1-6, is EAGVAQSPRYKIIEKRQSVAFWCNPISGHATLYWYQQILGQGPKLLIQFQNNGVVDDSQLPKDRFSAERLKGVDSTLKIQPAKLEDSAVYLCASSPLLSRATLHFGNGTRLTVT.

CDR3 DNA: TGTGCCAGCAGTTTGTTGGGGCCTGAGCAGTTCTTC. Protein product: CASSLLGPEQFF. The genes are TRBV12-3 or TRBV12-4 and TRBJ2-1; D may be TRBD1 (5 bases). The length of the CDR3 is 12 residues. V gave up 3 bases and J gave up 9 bases, with 9 bases separating them.

The rearrangement uses TRBV9 and TRBJ1-5, with D perhaps TRBD1 (5 bases). This CDR3 is built from 14 residues. In germline, CDR1 is SGDLS, CDR2 YYNGEE. Between the trimmed V and J ends, which lost 0 bases and 5 bases, there was a span of 9 bases. CDR3 loop: CASSVGGGYQPQHF. In DNA form, the CDR3 reads TGTGCCAGCAGCGTAGGGGGCGGATATCAGCCCCAGCATTTT. Variable domain in full (rest from reference TRBV9 and TRBJ1-5): DSGVTQTPKHLITATGQRVTLRCSPRSGDLSVYWYQQSLDQGLQFLIQYYNGEERAKGNILERFSAQQFPDLHSELNLSSLELGDSALYFCASSVGGGYQPQHFGDGTRLSIL.

This clone was seen a few times. The genes are TRBV6-5 and TRBJ2-3; TRBD2 aligns across 10 bases. The CDR3 covers 14 residues. V lost 8 bases to trimming and J lost 0 bases; unmatched junction nucleotides: 2. From germline, CDR1 is MNHEY and CDR2 SVGAGI. This CDR3 is CASGGLASTDTQYF. In DNA form, the CDR3 reads TGTGCCAGCGGGGGACTAGCGAGCACAGATACGCAGTATTTT.

This chain uses TRBV7-9 with TRBJ2-1; 7 bases fit TRBD2. Trimming cost V 1 base and J 8 bases; bases outside gene matches: 11. The CDR3 extends over 16 amino acids. Germline loops: CDR1 SEHNR, CDR2 FQNEAQ (reference sequence). The CDR3 spells CASSLGAGNLGYEQFF. The CDR3 nucleotides read TGTGCCAGCAGCTTAGGAGCGGGGAATTTGGGATATGAGCAGTTCTTC.

The chain joins TRBV5-1 to TRBJ2-5; 7 bases align to TRBD1. In germline, CDR1 is SGHRS, CDR2 YFSETQ. V was clipped by 2 bases and J by 3 bases; unmatched bases: 10. The CDR3 runs to 16 residues. The CDR3 region is CASSFLSVDREETQYF. In DNA, the CDR3 is TGCGCCAGCAGCTTCCTTTCGGTCGACAGGGAAGAGACCCAGTACTTC.

V gene TRBV9 combines with J gene TRBJ2-3; 10 positions match TRBD2. The germline gives CDR1 SGDLS, CDR2 YYNGEE. The CDR3 is 16 amino acids. V lost 3 bases, J lost 3 bases, and 7 bases stayed unmatched. Here the CDR3 reads CASSGRLAGPTDTQYF. The CDR3 nucleotides are TGTGCCAGCAGCGGTAGACTAGCGGGCCCAACAGATACGCAGTATTTT.

The V gene is TRBV28, the J gene TRBJ1-1, with D perhaps TRBD1 (6 bases). Deletions cut 6 bases from V and 4 bases from J, with 21 bases between. Germline lookup yields CDR1 MDHEN and CDR2 SYDVKM. This CDR3 contains 16 residues. The CDR3, as DNA: TGTGCCAGCAGCTCGCCCTCCTCACAGGGTAGCACTGAAGCTTTCTTT. It translates to CASSSPSSQGSTEAFF.

The V gene is TRBV28, the J gene TRBJ2-1, with D possibly matching TRBD1 (5 bases). The CDR3 totals 15 residues. Germline V gene data show CDR1 as MDHEN and CDR2 as SYDVKM. Trimming left V 5 bases short and J 0 bases short, with 11 bases between. The CDR3 DNA reads TGTGCCAGCAGTGCGACAGTTAGCTCCTACAATGAGCAGTTCTTC. Protein sequence: CASSATVSSYNEQFF.

The chain has TRBV9 and TRBJ2-2; TRBD1 aligns across 8 bases. Losses at the gene ends were 4 bases for V and 4 bases for J; bases not matched to a gene: 3. Germline CDR1 reads SGDLS; CDR2 reads YYNGEE. This CDR3 is built from 14 residues. The CDR3 DNA reads as TGTGCCAGCAGCACCACAGGGGGCACCGGGGAGCTGTTTTTT. Its protein product is CASSTTGGTGELFF.

The chain links TRBV19 to TRBJ1-2, with 9 bases lining up with TRBD1. The CDR3 is 15 amino acids. The V and J ends lost 6 bases and 2 bases, in that order; junction bases with no gene match: 7. Germline V gives CDR1 LNHDA, CDR2 SQIVND (reference sequence). The CDR3 protein is CASRWGTGTNYGYTF. In nucleotides, the CDR3 is TGTGCCAGTAGGTGGGGGACAGGGACCAACTATGGCTACACCTTC.

V and J are TRBV6-6 and TRBJ2-5; 7 nucleotides agree with TRBD1. The V gene end was trimmed by 0 bases and the J gene end by 5 bases; junction bases not matched to a gene: 3. The CDR3 spans 14 residues. Germline V lookup: CDR1 MNHNY, CDR2 SVGAGI (reference sequence). In DNA, the CDR3 is TGTGCCAGCAGTTACTCACAGGGGACGGAGACCCAGTACTTC. Translated: CASSYSQGTETQYF.

V and J are TRBV5-1 and TRBJ1-2, with D maybe TRBD1 (5 bases). The germline V gene encodes CDR1 SGHRS and CDR2 YFSETQ. V dropped 0 bases and J dropped 6 bases, with 12 bases sitting between them. The CDR3 consists of 14 residues. The CDR3 reads CASSLAGGPNGYTF. DNA of the CDR3: TGCGCCAGCAGCTTGGCCGGGGGACCCAATGGCTACACCTTC. The variable domain in full, with the rest retrieved from reference TRBV5-1 and TRBJ1-2, is KAGVTQTPRYLIKTRGQQVTLSCSPISGHRSVSWYQQTPGQGLQFLFEYFSETQRNKGNFPGRFSGRQFSNSRSEMNVSTLELGDSALYLCASSLAGGPNGYTFGSGTRLTVV.

The chain combines TRBV3-1 (or the pseudogene TRBV3-2) with TRBJ1-2; 10 nucleotides agree with TRBD1. There are 14 residues in the CDR3. The trim removed 1 base at V and 6 bases at J, leaving 2 bases unmatched. Germline assignment: CDR1 LGHDT and CDR2 YNNKEL (reference sequence). In nucleotides, the CDR3 is TGTGCCAGCAGCCAAGGGGACAGGGGAAATGGCTACACCTTC. This translates into CASSQGDRGNGYTF.

This chain links TRBV18 with TRBJ1-2, with D possibly TRBD1 on 6 matching bases. The germline gives CDR1 KGHSH, CDR2 LQKENI. Trimming took off 3 bases at V and 4 bases at J, with 9 bases between the two ends. CDR3 length: 13 residues. The CDR3 DNA reads TGTGCCAGCTCACCTCAACAGGGCTATGGCTACACCTTC. Its protein product is CASSPQQGYGYTF.

This clone was seen more than once but under ten times. The chain recombines TRBV9 with TRBJ2-5, with D possibly matching TRBD2 (6 bases). Germline V lookup: CDR1 SGDLS, CDR2 YYNGEE. The CDR3 runs to 15 residues. The germline V and J ends were trimmed by 3 bases and 5 bases, with 17 bases remaining between them. CDR3 region: CASSAVGTQRETQYF. The DNA for the CDR3 is TGTGCCAGCAGCGCCGTCGGGACTCAGAGGGAGACCCAGTACTTC.

V gene TRBV2 combines with J gene TRBJ2-3; 7 bases fit TRBD2. Looked up from germline, CDR1 is SNHLY and CDR2 is FYNNEI. V lost 5 bases to trimming and J lost 0 bases; unmatched junction nucleotides: 5. The length of the CDR3 is 15 residues. CDR3 nucleotides: TGTGCCAGCAGTACCCAGCGGGGAAGCACAGATACGCAGTATTTT. This gives the protein CASSTQRGSTDTQYF.

CDR3 nucleotides: TGTGCCAGCAGCCGCAGTATTTCCACCGGGGAGCTGTTTTTT. Its translation: CASSRSISTGELFF. J is TRBJ2-2 and V is TRBV11-3; D ambiguous. The CDR3 runs to 14 residues. V was pared by 5 bases and J by 4 bases, with 11 bases between. Germline-derived CDR1 and CDR2 are SGHNT and YENEEA.

This chain joins TRBV6-6 and TRBJ1-1; 9 nucleotides line up with TRBD1. V shed 6 bases and J 6 bases; nucleotides not matched to a gene: 5. This CDR3 spans 13 amino acids. Per germline, CDR1 MNHNY and CDR2 SVGAGI (reference sequence). For the CDR3, the DNA is TGTGCCAGCAGCCGGGACAGGGCATCTGAAGCTTTCTTT. Its translation: CASSRDRASEAFF.

The chain carries TRBV27 and TRBJ2-2, with a weak D call TRBD1 (6 bases). Germline assignment: CDR1 MNHEY and CDR2 SMNVEV (reference sequence). The ends were cut back, 0 bases at V and 7 bases at J, with 9 bases in the middle. The CDR3 loop spans 14 amino acids. For the CDR3, the DNA is TGTGCCAGCAGTTTATCTAGGGGGAGCGGGGAGCTGTTTTTT. Residues: CASSLSRGSGELFF.

The rearrangement uses TRBV5-1 and TRBJ2-1, with D uncertain. V shed 4 bases and J shed 5 bases, with 16 bases lying between them. Germline V lookup: CDR1 SGHRS, CDR2 YFSETQ. The CDR3 length is 15 residues. CDR3 loop: CASSLAIALHNEQFF. The CDR3 nucleotides are TGCGCCAGCAGCCTCGCGATAGCCTTGCACAATGAGCAGTTCTTC.

The chain combines TRBV21-1 with TRBJ2-7; the DNA was not compared with TRBD1, the D call given in the table. TRBV21-1 is a listed pseudogene. This CDR3 is built from 16 residues. The DNA for the CDR3 is TGTGCCATCCGGGACAGGGTAGTTCTCCGGGCCTACGAGCAGTACGTC. This translates into CAIRDRVVLRAYEQYV.

The V call is TRBV28, the J call TRBJ1-5; D is unclear. The V end was cut by 2 bases, the J end by 5 bases, with 7 bases between. Per the germline V gene, CDR1 is MDHEN and CDR2 is SYDVKM. The length of the CDR3 is 13 residues. This CDR3 is CASSLMGDQPQHF. The CDR3 nucleotides are TGTGCCAGCAGTTTAATGGGAGATCAGCCCCAGCATTTT.

The chain recombines TRBV6-9 with TRBJ2-5, with 7 bases identical to TRBD1. CDR1 and CDR2 from the germline V gene are MNHGY and SVAAGI. The CDR3 totals 12 residues. In DNA form, the CDR3 reads TGTGGAGGGACAGAGAAAAGGGAGACCCAGTACTTC. Protein: CGGTEKRETQYF.

V is TRBV2 and J is TRBJ2-5; D is unresolved. The ends were cut back, 1 base at V and 3 bases at J, with 6 bases in the middle. The CDR3 runs 13 residues. Germline lookup yields CDR1 SNHLY and CDR2 FYNNEI. The CDR3 is CASSEGGKETQYF. CDR3 nucleotide sequence: TGTGCCAGCAGTGAAGGAGGAAAAGAGACCCAGTACTTC.

The rearrangement uses TRBV2 and TRBJ2-7; 10 bases agree with TRBD1. The germline V gene has CDR1 SNHLY and CDR2 FYNNEI. The CDR3 runs to 15 residues. The ends lost 3 bases at V and 5 bases at J; junction bases unmatched: 7. The CDR3 DNA sequence: TGTGCCAGCAGTGAGATCCGGACAGGGGGAAACGAGCAGTACTTC. It specifies CASSEIRTGGNEQYF.